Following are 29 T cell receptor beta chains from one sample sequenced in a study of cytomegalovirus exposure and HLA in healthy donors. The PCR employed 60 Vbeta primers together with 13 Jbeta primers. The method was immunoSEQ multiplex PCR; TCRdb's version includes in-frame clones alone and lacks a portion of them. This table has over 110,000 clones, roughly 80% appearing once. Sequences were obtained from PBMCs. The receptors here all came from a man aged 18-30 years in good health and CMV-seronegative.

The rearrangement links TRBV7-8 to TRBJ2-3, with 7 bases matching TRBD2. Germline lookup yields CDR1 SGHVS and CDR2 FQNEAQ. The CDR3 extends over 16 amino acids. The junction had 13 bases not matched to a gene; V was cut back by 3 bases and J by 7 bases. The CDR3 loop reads CASSFKVGGVVNTQYF. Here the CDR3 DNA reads TGTGCCAGCAGCTTCAAAGTGGGAGGGGTTGTGAATACGCAGTATTTT.

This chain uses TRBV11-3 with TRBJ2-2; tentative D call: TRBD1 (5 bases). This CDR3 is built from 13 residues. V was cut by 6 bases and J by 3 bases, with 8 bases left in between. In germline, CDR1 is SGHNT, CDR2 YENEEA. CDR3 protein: CASRQGYTGELFF. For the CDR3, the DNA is TGTGCCAGCAGGCAGGGATACACCGGGGAGCTGTTTTTT.

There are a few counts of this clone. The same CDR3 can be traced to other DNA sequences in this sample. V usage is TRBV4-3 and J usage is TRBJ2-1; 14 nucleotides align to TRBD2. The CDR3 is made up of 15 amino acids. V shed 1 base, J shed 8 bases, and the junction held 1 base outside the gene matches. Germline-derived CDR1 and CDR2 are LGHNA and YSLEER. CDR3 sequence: CASSQGLAGGYEQFF. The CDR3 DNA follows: TGCGCCAGCAGCCAAGGACTAGCGGGGGGGTATGAGCAGTTCTTC.

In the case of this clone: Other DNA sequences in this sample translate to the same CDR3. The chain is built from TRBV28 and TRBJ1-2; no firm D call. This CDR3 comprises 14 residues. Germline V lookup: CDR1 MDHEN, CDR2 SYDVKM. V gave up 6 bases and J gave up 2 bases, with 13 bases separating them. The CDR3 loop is CASSLLAGNYGYTF. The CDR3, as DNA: TGTGCCAGCAGCCTTTTGGCAGGAAACTATGGCTACACCTTC.

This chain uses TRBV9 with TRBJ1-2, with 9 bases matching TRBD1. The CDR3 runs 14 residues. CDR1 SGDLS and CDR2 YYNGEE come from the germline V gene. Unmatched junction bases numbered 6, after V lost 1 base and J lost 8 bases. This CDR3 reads CASSVLGTGNGYTF. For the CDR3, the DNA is TGTGCCAGCAGCGTACTTGGGACAGGGAACGGCTACACCTTC. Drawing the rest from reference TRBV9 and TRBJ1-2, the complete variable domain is DSGVTQTPKHLITATGQRVTLRCSPRSGDLSVYWYQQSLDQGLQFLIQYYNGEERAKGNILERFSAQQFPDLHSELNLSSLELGDSALYFCASSVLGTGNGYTFGSGTRLTVV.

CDR3 sequence (DNA): TGTGCCAGCAGCTCGGCGACAGGGGAGCTGTTTTTT. Its translation: CASSSATGELFF. The genes are TRBV7-2 and TRBJ2-2; D call uncertain. The CDR3 covers 12 residues. Trimming removed 4 bases from V and 8 bases from J, with 8 bases in between. CDR1 is SGHTA, CDR2 FQGNSA, per germline. Supplemented by reference TRBV7-2 and TRBJ2-2, the full variable domain reads GAGVSQSPSNKVTEKGKDVELRCDPISGHTALYWYRQSLGQGLEFLIYFQGNSAPDKSGLPSDRFSAERTGGSVSTLTIQRTQQEDSAVYLCASSSATGELFFGEGSRLTVL.

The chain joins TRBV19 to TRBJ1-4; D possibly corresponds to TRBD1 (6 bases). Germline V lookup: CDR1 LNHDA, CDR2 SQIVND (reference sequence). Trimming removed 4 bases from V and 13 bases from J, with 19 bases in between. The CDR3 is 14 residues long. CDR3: CASSTTRGIGRLFF. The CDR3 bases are TGTGCCAGTAGTACGACAAGGGGGATCGGAAGACTGTTTTTT.

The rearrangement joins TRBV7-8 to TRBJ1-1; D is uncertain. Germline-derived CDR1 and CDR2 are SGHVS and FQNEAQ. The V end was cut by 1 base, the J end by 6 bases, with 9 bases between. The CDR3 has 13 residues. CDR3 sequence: CASSLDRGSEAFF. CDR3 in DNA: TGTGCCAGCAGCTTAGATCGAGGGTCTGAAGCTTTCTTT. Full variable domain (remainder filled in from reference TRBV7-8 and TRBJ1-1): GAGVSQSPRYKVAKRGQDVALRCDPISGHVSLFWYQQALGQGPEFLTYFQNEAQLDKSGLPSDRFFAERPEGSVSTLKIQRTQQEDSAVYLCASSLDRGSEAFFGQGTRLTVV.

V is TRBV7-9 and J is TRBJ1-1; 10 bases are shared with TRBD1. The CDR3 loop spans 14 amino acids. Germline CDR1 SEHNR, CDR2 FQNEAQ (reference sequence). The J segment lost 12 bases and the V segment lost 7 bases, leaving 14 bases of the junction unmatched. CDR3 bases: TGTGCCAGCACCACGGACAGGGGGTATATGTTGCCTTTCTTT. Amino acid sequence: CASTTDRGYMLPFF.

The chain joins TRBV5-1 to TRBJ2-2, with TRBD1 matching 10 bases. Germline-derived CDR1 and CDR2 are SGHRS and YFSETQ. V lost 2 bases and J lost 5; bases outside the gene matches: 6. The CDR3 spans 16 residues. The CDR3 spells CASSFTDRGLTGELFF. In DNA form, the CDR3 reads TGCGCCAGCAGCTTTACGGACAGGGGGTTAACCGGGGAGCTGTTTTTT.

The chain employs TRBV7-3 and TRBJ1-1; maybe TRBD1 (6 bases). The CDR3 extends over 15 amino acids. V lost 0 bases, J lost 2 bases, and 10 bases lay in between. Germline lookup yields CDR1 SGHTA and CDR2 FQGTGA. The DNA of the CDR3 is TGTGCCAGCAGCTTAACCGTGACAGGAAACACTGAAGCTTTCTTT. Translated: CASSLTVTGNTEAFF.

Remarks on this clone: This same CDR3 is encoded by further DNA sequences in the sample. In nucleotides, the CDR3 is TGTGCCAGCAGCTTAGGCGGGGGGCAAGAGACCCAGTACTTC. Its translation is CASSLGGGQETQYF. The chain uses TRBV7-2 and TRBJ2-5, with 8 bases fitting TRBD2. V lost 1 base to trimming and J lost 2 bases; unmatched junction nucleotides: 0. CDR1 is SGHTA, CDR2 FQGNSA, per germline. This CDR3 has 14 residues.

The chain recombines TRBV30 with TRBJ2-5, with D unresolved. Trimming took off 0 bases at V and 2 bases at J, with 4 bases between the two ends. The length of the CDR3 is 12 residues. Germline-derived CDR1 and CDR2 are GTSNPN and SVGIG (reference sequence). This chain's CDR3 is CAWSVSQETQYF. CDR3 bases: TGTGCCTGGAGTGTTAGTCAAGAGACCCAGTACTTC. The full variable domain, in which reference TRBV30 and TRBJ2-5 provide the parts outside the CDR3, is SQTIHQWPATLVQPVGSPLSLECTVEGTSNPNLYWYRQAAGRGLQLLFYSVGIGQISSEVPQNLSASRPQDRQFILSSKKLLLSDSGFYLCAWSVSQETQYFGPGTRLLVL.

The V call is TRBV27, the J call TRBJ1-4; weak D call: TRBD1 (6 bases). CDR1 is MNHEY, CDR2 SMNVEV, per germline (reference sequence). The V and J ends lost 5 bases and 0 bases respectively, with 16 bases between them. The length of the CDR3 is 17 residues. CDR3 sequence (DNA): TGTGCCAGCAGTAACCTACAGGGTTGGGCAACTAATGAAAAACTGTTTTTT. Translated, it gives CASSNLQGWATNEKLFF.

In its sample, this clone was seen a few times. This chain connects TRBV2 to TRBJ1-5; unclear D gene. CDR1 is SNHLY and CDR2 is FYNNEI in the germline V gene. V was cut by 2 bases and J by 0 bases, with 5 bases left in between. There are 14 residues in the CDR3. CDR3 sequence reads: CASSESVSNQPQHF. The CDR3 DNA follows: TGTGCCAGCAGTGAATCGGTTAGCAATCAGCCCCAGCATTTT.

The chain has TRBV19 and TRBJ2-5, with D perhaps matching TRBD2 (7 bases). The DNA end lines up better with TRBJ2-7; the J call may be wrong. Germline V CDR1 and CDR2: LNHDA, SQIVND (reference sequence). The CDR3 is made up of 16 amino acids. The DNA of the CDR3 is TGTGCCAGTTCCCCGGACAGAGGGGGAGGGCTCGGCGAGCAGTACTTC. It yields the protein CASSPDRGGGLGEQYF.

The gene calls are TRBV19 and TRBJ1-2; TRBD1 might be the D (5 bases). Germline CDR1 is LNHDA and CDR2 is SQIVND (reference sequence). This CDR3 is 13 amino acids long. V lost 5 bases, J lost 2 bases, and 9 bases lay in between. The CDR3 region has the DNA TGTGCCAGTAGTTTTCAGGGAAACTATGGCTACACCTTC. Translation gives CASSFQGNYGYTF.

CDR3 sequence: CASSLDRVGTEAFF. The CDR3 DNA follows: TGCGCCAGCAGCTTAGACAGGGTGGGGACTGAAGCTTTCTTT. The V gene is TRBV5-1, the J gene TRBJ1-1; TRBD1 matches 7 bases. The CDR3 has 14 amino acids. V dropped 2 bases and J dropped 5; count of bases not matched to a gene: 6. Germline CDR1 reads SGHRS; CDR2 reads YFSETQ.

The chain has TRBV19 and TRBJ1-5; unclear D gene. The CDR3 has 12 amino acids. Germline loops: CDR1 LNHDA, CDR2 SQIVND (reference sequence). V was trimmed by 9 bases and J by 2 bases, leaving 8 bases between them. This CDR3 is CASTYGNQPQHF. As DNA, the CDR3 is TGTGCCAGCACTTATGGCAATCAGCCCCAGCATTTT.

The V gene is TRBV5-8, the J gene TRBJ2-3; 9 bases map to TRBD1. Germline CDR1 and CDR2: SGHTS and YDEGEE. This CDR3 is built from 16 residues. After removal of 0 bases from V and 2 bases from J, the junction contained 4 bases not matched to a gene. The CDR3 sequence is CASSLGTGGPTDTQYF. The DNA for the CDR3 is TGTGCCAGCAGCTTGGGAACAGGGGGCCCCACAGATACGCAGTATTTT. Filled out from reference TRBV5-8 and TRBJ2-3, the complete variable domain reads EAGVTQSPTHLIKTRGQQATLRCSPISGHTSVYWYQQALGLGLQFLLWYDEGEERNRGNFPPRFSGRQFPNYSSELNVNALELEDSALYLCASSLGTGGPTDTQYFGPGTRLTVL.

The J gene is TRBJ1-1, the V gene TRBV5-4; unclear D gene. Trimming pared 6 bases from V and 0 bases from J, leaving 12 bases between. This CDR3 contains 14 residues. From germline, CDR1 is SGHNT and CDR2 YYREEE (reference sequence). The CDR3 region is CASTPGGMNTEAFF. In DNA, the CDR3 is TGTGCCAGCACCCCTGGAGGGATGAACACTGAAGCTTTCTTT.

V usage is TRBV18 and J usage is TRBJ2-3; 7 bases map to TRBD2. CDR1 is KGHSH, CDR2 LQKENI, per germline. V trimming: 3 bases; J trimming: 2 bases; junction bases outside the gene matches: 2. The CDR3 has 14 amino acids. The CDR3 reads CASSPGTTTDTQYF. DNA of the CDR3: TGTGCCAGCTCACCCGGGACTACCACAGATACGCAGTATTTT.

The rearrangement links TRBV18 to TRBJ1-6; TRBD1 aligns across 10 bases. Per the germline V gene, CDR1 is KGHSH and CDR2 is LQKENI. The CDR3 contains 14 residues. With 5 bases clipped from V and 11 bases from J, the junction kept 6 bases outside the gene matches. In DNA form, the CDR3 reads TGTGCCAGCTCAATGACAGGGGGCGATGCACCCCTCCACTTT. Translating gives CASSMTGGDAPLHF.

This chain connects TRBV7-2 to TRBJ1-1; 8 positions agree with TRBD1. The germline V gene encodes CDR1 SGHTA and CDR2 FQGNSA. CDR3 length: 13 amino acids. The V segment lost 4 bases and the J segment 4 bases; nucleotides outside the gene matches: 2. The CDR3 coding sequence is TGTGCCAGCAGCTCCGGACAGGGCACTGAAGCTTTCTTT. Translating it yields CASSSGQGTEAFF.

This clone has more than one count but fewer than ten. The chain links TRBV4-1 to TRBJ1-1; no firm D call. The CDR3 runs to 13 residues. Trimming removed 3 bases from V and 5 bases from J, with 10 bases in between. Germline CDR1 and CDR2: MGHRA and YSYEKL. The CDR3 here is CASSQGSGTEAFF. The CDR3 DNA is TGCGCCAGCAGCCAGGGTTCGGGGACTGAAGCTTTCTTT.

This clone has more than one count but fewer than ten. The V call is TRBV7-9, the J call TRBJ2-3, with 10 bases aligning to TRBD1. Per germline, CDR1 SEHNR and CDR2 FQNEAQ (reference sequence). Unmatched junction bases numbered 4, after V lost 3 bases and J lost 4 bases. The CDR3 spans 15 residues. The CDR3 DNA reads TGTGCCAGCAGCTTCTTAGGGACAGGGGCAGATACGCAGTATTTT. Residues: CASSFLGTGADTQYF.

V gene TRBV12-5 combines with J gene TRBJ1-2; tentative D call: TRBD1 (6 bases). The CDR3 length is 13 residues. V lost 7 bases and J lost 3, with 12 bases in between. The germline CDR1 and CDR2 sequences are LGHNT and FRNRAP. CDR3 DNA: TGTGCTAGTGATCGGGGGGGCTACTATGGCTACACCTTC. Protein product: CASDRGGYYGYTF.

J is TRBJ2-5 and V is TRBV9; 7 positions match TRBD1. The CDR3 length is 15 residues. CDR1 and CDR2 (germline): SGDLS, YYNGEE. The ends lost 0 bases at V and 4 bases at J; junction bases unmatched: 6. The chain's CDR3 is CASSVEGGKGETQYF. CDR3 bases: TGTGCCAGCAGCGTAGAAGGGGGCAAGGGAGAGACCCAGTACTTC. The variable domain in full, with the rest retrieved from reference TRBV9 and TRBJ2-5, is DSGVTQTPKHLITATGQRVTLRCSPRSGDLSVYWYQQSLDQGLQFLIQYYNGEERAKGNILERFSAQQFPDLHSELNLSSLELGDSALYFCASSVEGGKGETQYFGPGTRLLVL.

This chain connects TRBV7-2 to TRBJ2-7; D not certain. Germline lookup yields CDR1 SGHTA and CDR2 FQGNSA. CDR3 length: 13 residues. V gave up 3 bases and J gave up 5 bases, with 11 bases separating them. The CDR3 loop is CASSFVGNHEQYF. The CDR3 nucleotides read TGTGCCAGCAGCTTCGTCGGTAACCACGAGCAGTACTTC.